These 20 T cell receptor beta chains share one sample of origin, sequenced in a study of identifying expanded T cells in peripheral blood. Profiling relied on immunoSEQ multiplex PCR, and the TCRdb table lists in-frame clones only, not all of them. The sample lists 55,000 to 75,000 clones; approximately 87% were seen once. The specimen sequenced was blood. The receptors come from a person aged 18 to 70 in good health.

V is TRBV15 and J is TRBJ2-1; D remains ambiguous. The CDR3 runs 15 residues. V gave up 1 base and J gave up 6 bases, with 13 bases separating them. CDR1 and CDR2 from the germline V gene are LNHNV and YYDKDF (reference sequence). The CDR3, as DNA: TGTGCCACCAGCAGAGTTGCAGGATGGGTCAATGAGCAGTTCTTC. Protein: CATSRVAGWVNEQFF.

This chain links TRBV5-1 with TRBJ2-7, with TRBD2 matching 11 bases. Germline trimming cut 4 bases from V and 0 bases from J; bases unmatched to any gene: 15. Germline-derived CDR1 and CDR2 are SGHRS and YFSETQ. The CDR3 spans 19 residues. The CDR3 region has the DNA TGCGCCAGCAGCGTACACCCGGGACTAGCGGTCCGTTACTCCTACGAGCAGTACTTC. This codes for CASSVHPGLAVRYSYEQYF.

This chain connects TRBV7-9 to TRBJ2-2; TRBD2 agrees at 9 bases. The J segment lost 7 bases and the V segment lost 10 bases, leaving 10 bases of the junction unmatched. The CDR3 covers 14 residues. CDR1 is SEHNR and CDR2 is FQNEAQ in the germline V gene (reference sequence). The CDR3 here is CATSNSGSGGELFF. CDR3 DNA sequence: TGTGCCACCTCCAATAGCGGGAGTGGCGGGGAGCTGTTTTTT.

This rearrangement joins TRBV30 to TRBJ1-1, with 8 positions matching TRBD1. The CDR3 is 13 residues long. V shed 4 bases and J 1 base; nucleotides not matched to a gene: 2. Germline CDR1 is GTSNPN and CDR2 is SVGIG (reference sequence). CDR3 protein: CAWKGQANTEAFF. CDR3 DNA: TGTGCCTGGAAGGGACAGGCGAACACTGAAGCTTTCTTT.

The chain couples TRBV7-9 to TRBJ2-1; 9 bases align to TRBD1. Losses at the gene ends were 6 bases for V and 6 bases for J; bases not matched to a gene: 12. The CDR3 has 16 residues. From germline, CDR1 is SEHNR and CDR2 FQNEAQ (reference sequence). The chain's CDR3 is CASRPIRDREFNEQFF. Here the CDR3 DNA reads TGTGCCAGCAGACCAATCCGGGACAGGGAGTTCAATGAGCAGTTCTTC. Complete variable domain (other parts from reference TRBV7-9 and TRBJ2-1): DTGVSQNPRHKITKRGQNVTFRCDPISEHNRLYWYRQTLGQGPEFLTYFQNEAQLEKSRLLSDRFSAERPKGSFSTLEIQRTEQGDSAMYLCASRPIRDREFNEQFFGPGTRLTVL.

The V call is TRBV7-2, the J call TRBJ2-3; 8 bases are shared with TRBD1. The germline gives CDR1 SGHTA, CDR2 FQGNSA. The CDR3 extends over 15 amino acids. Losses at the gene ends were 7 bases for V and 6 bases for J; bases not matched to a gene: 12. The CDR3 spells CASILTRGPRDTQYF. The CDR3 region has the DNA TGTGCCAGCATACTCACCAGGGGGCCGAGGGATACGCAGTATTTT.

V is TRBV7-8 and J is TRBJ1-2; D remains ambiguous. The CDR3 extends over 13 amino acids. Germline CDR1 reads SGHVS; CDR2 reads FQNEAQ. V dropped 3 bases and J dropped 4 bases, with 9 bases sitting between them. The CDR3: CASSFAGSYGYTF. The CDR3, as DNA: TGTGCCAGCAGCTTCGCGGGAAGCTATGGCTACACCTTC. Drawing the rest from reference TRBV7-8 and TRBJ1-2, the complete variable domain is GAGVSQSPRYKVAKRGQDVALRCDPISGHVSLFWYQQALGQGPEFLTYFQNEAQLDKSGLPSDRFFAERPEGSVSTLKIQRTQQEDSAVYLCASSFAGSYGYTFGSGTRLTVV.

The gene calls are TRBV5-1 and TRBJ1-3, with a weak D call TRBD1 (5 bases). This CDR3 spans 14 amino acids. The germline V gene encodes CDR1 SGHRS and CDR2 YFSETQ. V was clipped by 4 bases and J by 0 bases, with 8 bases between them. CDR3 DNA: TGCGCCAGCAGCCCGACAGTCTCTGGAAACACCATATATTTT. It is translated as CASSPTVSGNTIYF.

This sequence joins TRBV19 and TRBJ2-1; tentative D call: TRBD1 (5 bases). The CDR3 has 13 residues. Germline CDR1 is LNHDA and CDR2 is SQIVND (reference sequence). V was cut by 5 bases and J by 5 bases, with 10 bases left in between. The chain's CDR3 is CASSSKGDNEQFF. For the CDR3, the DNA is TGTGCCAGTAGTTCAAAAGGGGACAATGAGCAGTTCTTC.

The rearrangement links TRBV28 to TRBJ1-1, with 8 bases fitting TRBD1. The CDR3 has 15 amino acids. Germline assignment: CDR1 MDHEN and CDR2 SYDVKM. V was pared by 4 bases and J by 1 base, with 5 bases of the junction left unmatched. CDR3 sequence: CASSSSGTGNTEAFF. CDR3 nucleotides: TGTGCCAGCAGTTCCTCCGGGACAGGGAACACTGAAGCTTTCTTT. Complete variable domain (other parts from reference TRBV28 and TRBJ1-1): DVKVTQSSRYLVKRTGEKVFLECVQDMDHENMFWYRQDPGLGLRLIYFSYDVKMKEKGDIPEGYSVSREKKERFSLILESASTNQTSMYLCASSSSGTGNTEAFFGQGTRLTVV.

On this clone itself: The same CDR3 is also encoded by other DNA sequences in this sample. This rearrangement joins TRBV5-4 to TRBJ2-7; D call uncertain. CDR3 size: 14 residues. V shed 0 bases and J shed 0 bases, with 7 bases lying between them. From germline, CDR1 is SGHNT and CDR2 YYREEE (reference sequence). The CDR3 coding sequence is TGTGCCAGCAGCTTGGGACTGAGCTCCTACGAGCAGTACTTC. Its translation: CASSLGLSSYEQYF.

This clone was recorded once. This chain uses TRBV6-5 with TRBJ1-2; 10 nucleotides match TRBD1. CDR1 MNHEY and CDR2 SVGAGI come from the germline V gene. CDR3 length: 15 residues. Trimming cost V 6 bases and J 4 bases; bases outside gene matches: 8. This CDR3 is CASSPGQGRAYGYTF. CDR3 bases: TGTGCCAGCAGCCCGGGACAGGGGCGCGCCTATGGCTACACCTTC.

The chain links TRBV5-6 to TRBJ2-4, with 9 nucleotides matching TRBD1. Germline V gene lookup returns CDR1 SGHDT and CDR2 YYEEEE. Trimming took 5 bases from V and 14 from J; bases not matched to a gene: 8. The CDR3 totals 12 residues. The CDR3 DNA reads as TGTGCCAGCAGTCAAAACCGGGACAGGGAGTACTTC. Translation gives CASSQNRDREYF. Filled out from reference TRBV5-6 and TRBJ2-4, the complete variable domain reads DAGVTQSPTHLIKTRGQQVTLRCSPKSGHDTVSWYQQALGQGPQFIFQYYEEEERQRGNFPDRFSGHQFPNYSSELNVNALLLGDSALYLCASSQNRDREYFGAGTRLSVL.

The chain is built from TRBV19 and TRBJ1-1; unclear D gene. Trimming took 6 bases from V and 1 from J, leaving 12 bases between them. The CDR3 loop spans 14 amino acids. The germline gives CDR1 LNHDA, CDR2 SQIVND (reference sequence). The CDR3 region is CASSPQRPNTEAFF. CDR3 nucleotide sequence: TGTGCCAGTAGCCCCCAACGGCCGAACACTGAAGCTTTCTTT.

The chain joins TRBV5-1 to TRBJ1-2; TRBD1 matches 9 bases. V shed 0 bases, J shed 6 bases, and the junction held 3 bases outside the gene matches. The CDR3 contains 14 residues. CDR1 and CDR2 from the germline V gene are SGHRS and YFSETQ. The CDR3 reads CASSLDRGLDGYTF. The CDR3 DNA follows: TGCGCCAGCAGCTTGGACAGGGGGCTGGATGGCTACACCTTC. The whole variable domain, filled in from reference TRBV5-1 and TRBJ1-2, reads KAGVTQTPRYLIKTRGQQVTLSCSPISGHRSVSWYQQTPGQGLQFLFEYFSETQRNKGNFPGRFSGRQFSNSRSEMNVSTLELGDSALYLCASSLDRGLDGYTFGSGTRLTVV.

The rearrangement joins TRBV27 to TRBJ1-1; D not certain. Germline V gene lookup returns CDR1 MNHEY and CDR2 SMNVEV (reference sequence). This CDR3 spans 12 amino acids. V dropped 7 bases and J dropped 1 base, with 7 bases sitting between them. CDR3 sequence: CASNGQNTEAFF. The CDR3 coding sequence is TGTGCCAGCAACGGGCAGAACACTGAAGCTTTCTTT.

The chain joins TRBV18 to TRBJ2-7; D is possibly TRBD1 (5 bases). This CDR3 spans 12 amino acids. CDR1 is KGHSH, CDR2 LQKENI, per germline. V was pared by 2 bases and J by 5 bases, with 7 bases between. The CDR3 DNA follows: TGTGCCAGCTCACCATCAGGGAACGAGCAGTACTTC. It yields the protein CASSPSGNEQYF.

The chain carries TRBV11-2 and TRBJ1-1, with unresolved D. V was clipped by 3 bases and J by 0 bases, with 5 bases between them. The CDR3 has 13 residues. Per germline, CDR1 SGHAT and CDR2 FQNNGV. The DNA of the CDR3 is TGTGCCAGCAGCTTTCCAGTGAACACTGAAGCTTTCTTT. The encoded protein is CASSFPVNTEAFF.

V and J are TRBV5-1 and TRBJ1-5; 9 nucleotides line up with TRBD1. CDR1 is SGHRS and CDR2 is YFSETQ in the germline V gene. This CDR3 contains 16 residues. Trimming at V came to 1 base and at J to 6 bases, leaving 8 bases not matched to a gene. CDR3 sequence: CASSLSPGQGAQPQHF. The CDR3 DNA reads TGCGCCAGCAGCTTGTCCCCGGGACAGGGCGCTCAGCCCCAGCATTTT.

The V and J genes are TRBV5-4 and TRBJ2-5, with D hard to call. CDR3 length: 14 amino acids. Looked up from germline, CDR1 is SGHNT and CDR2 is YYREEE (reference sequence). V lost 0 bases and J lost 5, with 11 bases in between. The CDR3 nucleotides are TGTGCCAGCAGCTTGGATGTGGCCAGGGAGACCCAGTACTTC. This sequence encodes CASSLDVARETQYF.